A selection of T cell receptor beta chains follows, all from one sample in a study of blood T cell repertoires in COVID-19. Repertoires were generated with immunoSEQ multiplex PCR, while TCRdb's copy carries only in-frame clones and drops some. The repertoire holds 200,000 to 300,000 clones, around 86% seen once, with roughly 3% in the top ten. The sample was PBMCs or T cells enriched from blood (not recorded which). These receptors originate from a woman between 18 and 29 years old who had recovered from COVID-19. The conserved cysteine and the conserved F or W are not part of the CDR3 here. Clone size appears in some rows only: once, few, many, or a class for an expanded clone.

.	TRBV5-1	ASSLEASDPYNEQF
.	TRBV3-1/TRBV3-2	ASSQNRGTEAF
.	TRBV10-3	AIRETETEAF
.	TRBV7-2	ASSSTRYEQY
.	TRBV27	ASSQRIDSSGANVLT
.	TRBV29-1	SVGPQRAYNEQF
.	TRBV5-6	ASSLGADSSYNEQF
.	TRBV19	ASSWQGTEAF
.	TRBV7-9	ASSTSSLAGGLDNEQF
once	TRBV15	ATSPWSRENEKLF
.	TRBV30	AWARDYDPWETQY
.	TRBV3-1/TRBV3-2	ASSQDPGGTGKDPGY
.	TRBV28	ASSLLDRGRANYGYT
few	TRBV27	ASGTNHRDREGEQY
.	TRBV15	ATSRGASGRATRETQY
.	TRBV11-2	ASSPLGRAGGYRPYEQY
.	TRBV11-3	ASSLEAFLTSNNEQF
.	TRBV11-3	ASSSLVGEQF
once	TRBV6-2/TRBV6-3	ASSLLGNQPQH
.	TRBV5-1	ASSPRTSRGAGELF
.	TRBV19	ASSTRGRGYEQY
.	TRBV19	ASSIPDSVGAQH
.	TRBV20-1	SGHVQETQY
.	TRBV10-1	ATAVGSGSTDTQY
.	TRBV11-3	ASSLVTIAGRGRGTGELF
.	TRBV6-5	ASITGTGSTNGYT
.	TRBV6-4	ASSETGYSTDTQY
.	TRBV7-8	ASRHRETTTNEKLF
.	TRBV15	ATSWGTSDYNEQF
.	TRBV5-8	VSRKAGVYNEQF
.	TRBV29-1	SAEGPAASTDTQY
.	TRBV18	ASSPARDRGYYGYT
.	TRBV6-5	ASSPSSNQPQH